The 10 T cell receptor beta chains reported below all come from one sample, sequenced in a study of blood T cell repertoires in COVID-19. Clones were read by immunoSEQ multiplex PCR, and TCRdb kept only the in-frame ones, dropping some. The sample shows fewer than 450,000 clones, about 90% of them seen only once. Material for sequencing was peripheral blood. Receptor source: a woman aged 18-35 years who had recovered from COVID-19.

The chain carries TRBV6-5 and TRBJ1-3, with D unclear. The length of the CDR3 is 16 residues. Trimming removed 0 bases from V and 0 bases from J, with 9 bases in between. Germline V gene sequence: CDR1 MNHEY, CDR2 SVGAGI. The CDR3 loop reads CASSYSIPVSGNTIYF. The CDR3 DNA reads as TGTGCCAGCAGTTACTCGATCCCGGTCTCTGGAAACACCATATATTTT.

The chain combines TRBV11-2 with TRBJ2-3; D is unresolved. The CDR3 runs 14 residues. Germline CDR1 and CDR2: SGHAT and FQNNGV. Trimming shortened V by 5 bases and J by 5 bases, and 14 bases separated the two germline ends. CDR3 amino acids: CASSPGSGQDTQYF. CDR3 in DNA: TGTGCCAGCAGCCCTGGCTCTGGCCAAGATACGCAGTATTTT.

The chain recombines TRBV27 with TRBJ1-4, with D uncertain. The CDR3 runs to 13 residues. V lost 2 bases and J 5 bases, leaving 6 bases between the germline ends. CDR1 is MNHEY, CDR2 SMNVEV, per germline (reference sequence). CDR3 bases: TGTGCCAGCAGTTTACGGAGGAATGAAAAACTGTTTTTT. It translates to CASSLRRNEKLFF.

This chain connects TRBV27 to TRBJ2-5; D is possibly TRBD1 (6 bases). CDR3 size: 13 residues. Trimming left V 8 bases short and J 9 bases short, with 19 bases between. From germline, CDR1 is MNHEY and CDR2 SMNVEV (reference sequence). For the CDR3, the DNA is TGTGCCAGCGGGACAATTAAATGGGGAGCCCAGTACTTC. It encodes CASGTIKWGAQYF.

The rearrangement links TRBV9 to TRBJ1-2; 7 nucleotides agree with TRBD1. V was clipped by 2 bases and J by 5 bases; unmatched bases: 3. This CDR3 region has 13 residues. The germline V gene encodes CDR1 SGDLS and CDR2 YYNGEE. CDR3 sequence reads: CASSVGTEYGYTF. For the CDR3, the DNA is TGTGCCAGCAGCGTCGGGACAGAGTATGGCTACACCTTC.

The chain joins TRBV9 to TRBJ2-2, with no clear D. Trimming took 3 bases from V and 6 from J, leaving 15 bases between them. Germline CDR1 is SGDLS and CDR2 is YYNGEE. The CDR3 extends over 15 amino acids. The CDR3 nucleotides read TGTGCCAGCAGCGGGATCCCGAGCGTCGCCGGGGAGCTGTTTTTT. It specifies CASSGIPSVAGELFF.

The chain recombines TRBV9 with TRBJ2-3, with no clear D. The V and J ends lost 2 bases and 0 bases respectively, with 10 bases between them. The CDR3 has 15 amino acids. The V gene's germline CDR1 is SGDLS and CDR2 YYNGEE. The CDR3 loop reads CASSVSSRSTDTQYF. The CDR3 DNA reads TGTGCCAGCAGCGTGAGTAGCAGAAGCACAGATACGCAGTATTTT.

CDR3 residues: CASSLPGQGARSPLHF. The CDR3 DNA sequence: TGTGCCAGCAGCCTCCCGGGACAGGGGGCTCGATCACCCCTCCACTTT. The chain uses TRBV3-1 (or the pseudogene TRBV3-2) and TRBJ1-6; 12 bases are shared with TRBD1. The CDR3 has 16 residues. The germline V gene encodes CDR1 LGHDT and CDR2 YNNKEL (reference sequence). The ends lost 4 bases at V and 10 bases at J; junction bases unmatched: 8.

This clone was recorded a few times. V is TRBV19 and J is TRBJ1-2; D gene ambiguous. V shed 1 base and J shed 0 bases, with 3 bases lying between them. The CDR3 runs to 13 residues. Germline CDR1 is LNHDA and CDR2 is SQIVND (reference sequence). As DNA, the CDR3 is TGTGCCAGTAGTATAGGAGCTAACTATGGCTACACCTTC. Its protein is CASSIGANYGYTF.

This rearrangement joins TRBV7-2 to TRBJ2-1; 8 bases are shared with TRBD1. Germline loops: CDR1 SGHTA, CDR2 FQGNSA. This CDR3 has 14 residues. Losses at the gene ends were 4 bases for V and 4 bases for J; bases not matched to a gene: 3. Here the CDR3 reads CASSSDRDYNEQFF. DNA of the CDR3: TGTGCCAGCAGCTCGGACAGGGATTACAATGAGCAGTTCTTC.